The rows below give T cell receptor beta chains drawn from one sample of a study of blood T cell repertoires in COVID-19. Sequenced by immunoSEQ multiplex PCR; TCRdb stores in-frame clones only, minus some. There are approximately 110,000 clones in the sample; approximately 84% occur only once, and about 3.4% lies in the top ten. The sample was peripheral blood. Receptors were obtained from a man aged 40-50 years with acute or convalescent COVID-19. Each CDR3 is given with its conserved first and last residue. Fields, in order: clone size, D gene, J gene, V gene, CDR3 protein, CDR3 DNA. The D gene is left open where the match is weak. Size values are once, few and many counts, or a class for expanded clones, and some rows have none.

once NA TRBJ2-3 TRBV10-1 CASSESPSTDTQYF TGCGCCAGCAGTGAAAGCCCTAGCACAGATACGCAGTATTTT
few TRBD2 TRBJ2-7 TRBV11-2 CASSLAGGSYEQYF TGTGCCAGCAGCCTAGCGGGTGGCTCCTACGAGCAGTACTTC
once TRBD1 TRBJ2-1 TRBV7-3 CASSLTGTGVDNEQFF TGTGCCAGCAGCTTGACCGGGACAGGGGTCGACAATGAGCAGTTCTTC
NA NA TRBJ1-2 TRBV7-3 CASSPGLPGDGGYTF TGTGCCAGCAGCCCAGGATTACCGGGGGATGGCGGCTACACCTTC
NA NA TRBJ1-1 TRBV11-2 CASSWLRGNTEAFF TGTGCCAGCAGCTGGTTGCGGGGGAACACTGAAGCTTTCTTT
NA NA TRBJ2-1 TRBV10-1 CASSNSHLGNEQFF TGCGCCAGCAGTAACAGCCACCTTGGGAATGAGCAGTTCTTC
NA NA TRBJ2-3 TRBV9 CASSALGYGGPSTDTQYF TGTGCCAGCAGCGCCTTAGGCTACGGGGGGCCCAGCACAGATACGCAGTATTTT
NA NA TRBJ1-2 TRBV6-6 CASSYWQANYGYTF TGTGCCAGCAGTTACTGGCAGGCTAACTATGGCTACACCTTC
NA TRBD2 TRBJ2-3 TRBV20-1 CSASRLANTDTQYF TGCAGTGCTAGTCGACTAGCGAACACAGATACGCAGTATTTT
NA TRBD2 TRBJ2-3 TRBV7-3 CASSPGLDTDTQYF TGTGCCAGCTCGCCGGGACTAGATACAGATACGCAGTATTTT
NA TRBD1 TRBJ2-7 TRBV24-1 CATSDRGQGGEQYF TGTGCCACCAGTGACCGCGGACAGGGAGGCGAGCAGTACTTC
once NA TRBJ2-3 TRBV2 CASIISWGSSECF TGTGCCAGCATCATCTCGTGGGGATCTAGCGAGTGTTTT
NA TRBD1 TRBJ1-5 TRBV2 CASMGDRSHQPQHF TGTGCCAGCATGGGGGACAGATCCCATCAGCCCCAGCATTTT
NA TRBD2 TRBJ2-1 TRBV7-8 CASSLGTSGDNEQFF TGTGCCAGCAGCTTAGGGACTAGCGGGGACAATGAGCAGTTCTTC
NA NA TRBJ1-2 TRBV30 CAWSGPWTPPRSYGYTF TGTGCCTGGAGCGGTCCTTGGACACCCCCCAGAAGCTATGGCTACACCTTC
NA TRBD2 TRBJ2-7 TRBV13 CASLSAGAPDEQYF TGTGCCAGCCTTTCAGCGGGGGCCCCCGACGAGCAGTACTTC
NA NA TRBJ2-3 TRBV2 CASILAGDTDTQYF NA
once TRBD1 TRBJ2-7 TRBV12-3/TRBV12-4 CASSRDRHYEQYF TGTGCCAGCAGTCGGGACAGACACTACGAGCAGTACTTC
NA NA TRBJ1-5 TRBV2 CASSLRDDSGWQPQHF TGTGCCAGCAGTCTAAGGGACGACAGCGGGTGGCAGCCCCAGCATTTT
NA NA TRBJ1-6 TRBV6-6 CASSYGRDSPLHF TGTGCCAGCAGTTACGGTCGGGATTCACCCCTCCACTTT
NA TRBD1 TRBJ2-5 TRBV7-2 CASSQGQGHKGETQYF TGTGCCAGCAGCCAAGGACAGGGGCATAAAGGGGAGACCCAGTACTTC
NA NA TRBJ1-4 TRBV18 CASSVEINEKLFF TGTGCCAGCTCGGTTGAGATTAATGAAAAACTGTTTTTT
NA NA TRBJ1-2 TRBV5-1 CASSRQTGDVPGYTF TGCGCCAGCAGCCGACAGACAGGAGATGTCCCTGGCTACACCTTC
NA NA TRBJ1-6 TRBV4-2 CASSQVGPLWSNSPLHF TGTGCCAGCAGCCAAGTTGGCCCATTATGGAGTAATTCACCCCTCCACTTT
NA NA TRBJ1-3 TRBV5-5 CASSFGFGNTIYF TGTGCCAGCAGCTTCGGTTTCGGAAACACCATATATTTT
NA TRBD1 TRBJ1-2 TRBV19 CASSIHRDRVRYGYTF TGTGCCAGTAGTATCCACCGGGACAGGGTCCGCTATGGCTACACCTTC
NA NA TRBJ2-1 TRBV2 CASSVGDEQFF TGTGCCAGCAGTGTTGGAGATGAGCAGTTCTTC
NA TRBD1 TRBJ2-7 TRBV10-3 CAISEKGQGREQYF TGTGCCATCAGTGAGAAAGGACAGGGTCGAGAGCAGTACTTC
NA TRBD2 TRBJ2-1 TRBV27 CASSFGSGGSYNEQFF TGTGCCAGCAGTTTCGGAAGCGGGGGGAGCTACAATGAGCAGTTCTTC
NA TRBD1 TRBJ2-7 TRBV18 CASSRGDRAYEQYF TGTGCCAGCTCACGGGGTGACAGGGCCTACGAGCAGTACTTC
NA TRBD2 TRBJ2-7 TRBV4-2 CASSLAGGPYEQYF TGTGCCAGCAGCCTAGCGGGGGGGCCCTACGAGCAGTACTTC
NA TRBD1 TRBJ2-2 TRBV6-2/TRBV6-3 CASSPGTGHTGELFF TGTGCCAGCAGCCCCGGGACAGGGCACACCGGGGAGCTGTTTTTT
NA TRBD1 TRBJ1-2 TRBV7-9 CASSLRGLGQGISNYGYTF TGTGCCAGCAGCCTGCGTGGGTTGGGACAGGGAATTTCTAACTATGGCTACACCTTC
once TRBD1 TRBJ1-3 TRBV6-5 CASSPQGALGTIYF TGTGCCAGCAGTCCACAGGGGGCCCTCGGGACCATATATTTT
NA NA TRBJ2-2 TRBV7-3 CASSAQGNTGELFF TGTGCCAGCAGCGCGCAGGGTAACACCGGGGAGCTGTTTTTT
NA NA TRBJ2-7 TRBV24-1 CATSGRGYEQYF TGTGCCACCAGTGGGCGGGGCTACGAGCAGTACTTC
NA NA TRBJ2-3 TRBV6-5 CASNRREDTQYF TGTGCCAGCAATAGGAGGGAGGATACGCAGTATTTT
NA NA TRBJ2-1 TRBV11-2 CASSPGVDPSYNEQFF TGTGCCAGCAGCCCGGGAGTTGACCCATCCTACAATGAGCAGTTCTTC
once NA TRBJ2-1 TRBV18 CASSRGSVLGNEQFF TGTGCCAGCTCCCGGGGATCGGTCCTCGGCAATGAGCAGTTCTTC
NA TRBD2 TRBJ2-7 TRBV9 CASSVGAGSYEQYF TGTGCCAGCAGCGTAGGAGCGGGGAGTTACGAGCAGTACTTC
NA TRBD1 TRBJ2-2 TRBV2 CASSEWQGDTGELFF TGTGCCAGCAGTGAGTGGCAGGGGGACACCGGGGAGCTGTTTTTT
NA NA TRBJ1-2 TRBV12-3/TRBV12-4 CASSLASSYGYTF TGTGCCAGCAGTTTAGCCAGTTCCTATGGCTACACCTTC
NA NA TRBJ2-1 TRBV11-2 CASSLEGGYEVQFF TGTGCCAGCAGCTTAGAAGGCGGGTACGAGGTGCAGTTCTTC
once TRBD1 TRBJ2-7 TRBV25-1 CASSESPGQGVYEQYF TGTGCCAGCAGTGAATCTCCGGGACAGGGGGTTTACGAGCAGTACTTC
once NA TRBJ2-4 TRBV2 CASREEGFIAKNIQYF TGTGCCAGCAGGGAGGAAGGATTCATAGCCAAAAACATTCAGTACTTC
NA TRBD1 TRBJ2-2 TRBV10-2 CASSGDRVGELFF TGCGCCAGCAGCGGAGACAGGGTTGGGGAGCTGTTTTTT
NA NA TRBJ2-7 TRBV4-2 CASSQSATGTYEQYF TGTGCCAGCAGCCAATCAGCGACAGGAACCTACGAGCAGTACTTC
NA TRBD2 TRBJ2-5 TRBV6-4 CASSHTRGGETQYF TGTGCCAGCAGTCACACCCGGGGGGGTGAGACCCAGTACTTC